The subject of this entry is one TCR beta chain. This sample is part of a study of PD-L1 blockade in urothelial cancer. Per germline, CDR1 MDHEN and CDR2 SYDVKM. The CDR3 has 15 residues. Trimming left V 2 bases short and J 3 bases short, with 11 bases between. TCRdb's copy holds only in-frame clones and misses some; the assay was immunoSEQ multiplex PCR. The data hold about 20,000 clones, with around 88% observed a single time. The input for sequencing was PBMCs, taken around atezolizumab (anti-PD-L1) treatment. This TCR was sampled from a man between 45 and 60 years old with urothelial cancer. V usage is TRBV28 and J usage is TRBJ1-5; D is possibly TRBD1 (6 bases). The DNA for the CDR3 is TGTGCCAGCAGTTTAGAGGGGGGGGTCAATCAGCCCCAGCATTTT. This gives the protein CASSLEGGVNQPQHF.